This paragraph covers one T cell receptor beta chain sequence. Antigen specificity is unknown. The data originate from a study of T cell repertoires in cytomegalovirus infection. The overall study: Indicated by public TCR beta signatures were CMV infection and matching HLA type.

The study's findings and limits: Frequencies of public TCR beta families were cumulated, and this identified carriers of CMV plus the relevant HLA.

Each CDR3 protein is one row after TCRdb ran MiXCR on the reads. The data contain about 920,000 distinct CDR3 sequences, more than 25% of them singletons. This CDR3 comprises 12 residues. Germline CDR1 and CDR2: MNHEY and SVGAGI. Trimming removed 11 bases from V and 6 bases from J; junction bases left unmatched: 10. V gene TRBV6-5 combines with J gene TRBJ2-7, with 7 bases aligning to TRBD2. The clonotype originates from a human donor in good health (CMV status not recorded). Some clones in this sample may be carry-over from other donors' samples. Sequences were derived from cultured CD8+ T cells from PBMCs, sampled from culture after CMV antigen stimulation. This CDR3 reads CASRGESGEQYF. DNA for the CDR3: TGTGCCTCCCGGGGGGAATCGGGCGAGCAGTACTTC.